This T cell receptor (beta chain) appears in the sequencing data of a study of T cell responses to AZD1222 COVID-19 vaccine (dated by TCRdb to the early 2020s). Looking at the study overall: TCR sequencing covered fewer than 250 trial participants: approximately 200 given two doses of AZD1222 and approximately 26 given two doses of MenACWY control vaccine. Trial participants were enrolled by age into subgroups of 18-55, 56-69 and 70-plus years, and roughly 150, 30 and 60 TCR-sequenced participants, respectively, were included in these subgroups. On the study overall, not on this receptor specifically: Epitopes outside the regions mutated in the B.1.351 and B.1.1.7 variants were reportedly recognized by nearly half of the unique spike-specific TCRs. Participants were mostly white British and included more females than males, and it was suggested by the authors that clonal diversity may have been underestimated. Because no day 14 peak-response samples were available, the repertoires could be characterized only after the peak T cell response. A significant rise in spike-specific TCR breadth and depth was observed after two AZD1222 doses relative to day 0 and relative to MenACWY recipients. The whole spike protein was spanned by vaccine-associated CD4 TCRs, and dominant responses were seen in regions 160-218 and 743-854. Only five or six AZD1222 recipients were SARS-CoV-2 seropositive at baseline, limiting conclusions about previously exposed vaccinees. The 56-69-year group was small, and its depth increase did not reach significance, likely because of low power.

This clone was detected once. Its recognized antigen is unknown. Base qualities are missing; no much larger clone stands one base away. Interpreted using the paper, the time point label stands for: baseline before first vaccination. Read against the paper, the sample's treatment or condition label means: meningococcal conjugate vaccine given as trial control. The vaccinee samples were drawn from two UK trials, COV001 and COV002, one of which was a single-blind randomized controlled phase 2/3 trial testing AZD1222 (ChAdOx1 nCoV-19) in healthy adults. For TCRbeta chain sequencing, PBMC samples from trial participants were taken at day 0 and at day 28 after the second dose. The CDR3 regions of human TCRbeta chains were subjected to immunosequencing. The study's processing was this. TCRs in the repertoires were matched against a reference library of SARS-CoV-2-specific TCRs that had been generated with the MIRA antigen-specificity platform. Breadth was defined as the fraction of unique TCRs that were SARS-CoV-2-associated, and depth was defined as the fraction of total T cells that were SARS-CoV-2-associated. Using the MIRA data, every spike-specific TCR was mapped to the spike region that the TCR reacted to and assigned to either a CD4 or a CD8 class. Log10-transformed breadth and depth values were compared by one-way ANOVA with Sidak's multiple comparisons tests. The source is immuneACCESS, and TCRdb retained only in-frame sequences with V and J called. Part of the clones is not carried over; for the studies checked, unresolved V genes explain less than half of this, and the remainder is unexplained. Clone size and the V and J calls come from that table; the DNA yielded D and trimming. The sample records 150,000 or so clones, less than 90% of which are singletons. 4.5% to 6% of the sample rests with the top ten.

The germline V gene (reference sequence) supplies CDR1 LNHDA and CDR2 SQIVND. V and J are trimmed by 11 bases and 4 bases, and the gene matches miss 11 bases of the junction. The CDR3 starts with the cysteine, ends with the phenylalanine, and has 15 residues. Kept here is only the CDR3 DNA, which spans 45 bases and is read in frame from base 1. The sequence is built from TRBV19 and TRBJ2-3; TRBD2 aligns with 11 central bases. The sequence came from an adult in good health. Specimen: peripheral blood, collected on day 0 of MenACWY control vaccination. Read as DNA, the sequence is TGTGCCTCCCATGGCCGGGGACTAGCGGCAGATACGCAGTATTTT. Its product reads: CASHGRGLAADTQYF.